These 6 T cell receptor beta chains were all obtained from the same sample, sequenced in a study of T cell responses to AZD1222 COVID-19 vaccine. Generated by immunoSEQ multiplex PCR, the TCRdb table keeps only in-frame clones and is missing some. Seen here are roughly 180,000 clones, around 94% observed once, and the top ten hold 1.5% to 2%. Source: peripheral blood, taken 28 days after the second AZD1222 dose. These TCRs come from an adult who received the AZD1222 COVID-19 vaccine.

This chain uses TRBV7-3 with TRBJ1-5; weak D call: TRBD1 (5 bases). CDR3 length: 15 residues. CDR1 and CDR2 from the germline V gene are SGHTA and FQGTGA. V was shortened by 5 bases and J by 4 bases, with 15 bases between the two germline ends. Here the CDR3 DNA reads TGTGCCAGCAGCCCCCAAGCGGCAGGGAATCAGCCCCAGCATTTT. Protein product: CASSPQAAGNQPQHF.

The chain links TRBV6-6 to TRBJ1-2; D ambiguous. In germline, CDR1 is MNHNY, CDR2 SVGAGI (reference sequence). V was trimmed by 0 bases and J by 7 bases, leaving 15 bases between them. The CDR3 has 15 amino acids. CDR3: CASSYSHRVGFGYTF. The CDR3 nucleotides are TGTGCCAGCAGTTACTCGCATCGAGTCGGGTTTGGCTACACCTTC.

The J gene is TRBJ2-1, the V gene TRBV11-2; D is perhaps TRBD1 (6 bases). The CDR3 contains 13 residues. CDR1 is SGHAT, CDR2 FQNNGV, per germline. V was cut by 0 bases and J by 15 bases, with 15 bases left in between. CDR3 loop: CASSLERTEVSFF. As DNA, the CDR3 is TGTGCCAGCAGCTTAGAACGGACAGAAGTATCGTTCTTC.

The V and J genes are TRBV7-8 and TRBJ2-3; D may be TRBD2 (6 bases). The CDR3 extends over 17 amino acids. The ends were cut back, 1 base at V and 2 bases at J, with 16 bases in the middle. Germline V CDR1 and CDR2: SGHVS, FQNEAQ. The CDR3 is CASSLGPLATPTDTQYF. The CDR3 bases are TGTGCCAGCAGCTTAGGCCCACTAGCAACCCCCACAGATACGCAGTATTTT.

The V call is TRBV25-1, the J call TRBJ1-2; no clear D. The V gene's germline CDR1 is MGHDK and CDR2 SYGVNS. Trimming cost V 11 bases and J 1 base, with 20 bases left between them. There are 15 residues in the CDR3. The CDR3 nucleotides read TGTGCCGCACCTAACTACCGAGCTTTTAACTATGGCTACACCTTC. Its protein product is CAAPNYRAFNYGYTF.

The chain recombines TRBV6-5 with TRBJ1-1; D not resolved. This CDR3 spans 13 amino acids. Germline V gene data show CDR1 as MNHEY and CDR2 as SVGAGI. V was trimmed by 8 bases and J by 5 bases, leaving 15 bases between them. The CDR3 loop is CASVKGSGTEAFF. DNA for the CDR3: TGTGCCAGCGTAAAGGGAAGTGGAACTGAAGCTTTCTTT.